Below, 26 T cell receptor beta chains from the same sample are listed, as sequenced in a study of T cells expressing NK-cell markers. TCRdb reprocessed the 5' RACE reads and reports one entry per CDR3 protein, with no DNA. The sample table includes about 410,000 distinct CDR3 sequences. The sequencing input was blood T cells: a sorted CD56 or NKG2C T cell subset, CD4+ or CD8+ T cells, or bulk PBMC T cells (not recorded which). The source of these receptors is a woman aged 45-59 years in good health.

The rearrangement links TRBV7-7 to TRBJ2-1; the TCRdb D gene call, TRBD1, has no DNA to confirm it. The length of the CDR3 is 14 residues. CDR1 SSHAT and CDR2 FNYEAQ come from the germline V gene (reference sequence). This chain's CDR3 is CASSLVQGGHEQFF. Complete variable domain (other parts from reference TRBV7-7 and TRBJ2-1): GAGVSQSPRYKVTKRGQDVTLRCDPISSHATLYWYQQALGQGPEFLTYFNYEAQPDKSGLPSDRFSAERPEGSISTLTIQRTEQRDSAMYRCASSLVQGGHEQFFGPGTRLTVL.

V gene TRBV4-1 combines with J gene TRBJ2-5. Germline CDR1 and CDR2: MGHRA and YSYEKL. The CDR3 loop spans 15 amino acids. This chain's CDR3 is CASSQRRPNQETQYF.

CDR3 sequence: CASTGERTEAFF. The gene calls are TRBV19 and TRBJ1-1; the TCRdb call, TRBD1, lacks DNA for checking. CDR3 length: 12 amino acids. The V gene's germline CDR1 is LNHDA and CDR2 SQIVND (reference sequence).

The chain carries TRBV3-1 and TRBJ2-5; as DNA is missing, the TRBD2 call by TCRdb cannot be tested. Germline V CDR1 and CDR2: LGHDT, YNNKEL (reference sequence). This CDR3 spans 15 amino acids. CDR3 sequence reads: CASSQGGLVVETQYF.

The gene calls are TRBV14 and TRBJ2-1; TCRdb selects TRBD2, and the lack of DNA leaves this call unchecked. The CDR3 totals 15 residues. Germline CDR1 and CDR2: SGHDN and FVKESK. The CDR3 protein is CASSQDAGGPGEQFF.

The rearrangement links TRBV5-4 to TRBJ2-7; TCRdb's D call, TRBD1, is unchecked because there is no DNA. Germline CDR1 is SGHNT and CDR2 is YYREEE (reference sequence). The CDR3 is 14 amino acids. CDR3 loop: CASSLQQGKAEQYF.

V usage is TRBV20-1 and J usage is TRBJ2-7; TCRdb outputs TRBD2, but without DNA this stays unchecked. The CDR3 is made up of 14 amino acids. The germline V gene encodes CDR1 DFQATT and CDR2 SNEGSKA (reference sequence). Here the CDR3 reads CSAVVSGRSYEQYF.

This CDR3 is CASVQGTGGELFF. This chain connects TRBV5-1 to TRBJ2-2; TCRdb selects TRBD1, and the lack of DNA leaves this call unchecked. Germline CDR1 is SGHRS and CDR2 is YFSETQ. This CDR3 has 13 residues.

V is TRBV6-1 and J is TRBJ1-3; the D gene TCRdb calls, TRBD1, cannot be checked with no DNA. The germline gives CDR1 MNHNS, CDR2 SASEGT. The CDR3 runs 16 residues. The chain's CDR3 is CASSVTGANSGNTIYF.

The chain couples TRBV28 to TRBJ2-1. The CDR3 sequence is 12 residues long. Germline lookup yields CDR1 MDHEN and CDR2 SYDVKM. CDR3 amino acids: CASSLVGPDKFF.

The V gene is TRBV6-6, the J gene TRBJ2-7. CDR1 MNHNY and CDR2 SVGAGI come from the germline V gene (reference sequence). The CDR3 is 11 residues long. Here the CDR3 reads CASSSLGEQYF.

The V call is TRBV5-1, the J call TRBJ2-1; absent DNA, TCRdb's TRBD2 call cannot be checked. The CDR3 loop spans 17 amino acids. Germline loops: CDR1 SGHRS, CDR2 YFSETQ. CDR3 sequence reads: CASSRGTSSNNYNEQFF.

The J gene is TRBJ2-2, the V gene TRBV20-1; the TCRdb call, TRBD1, lacks DNA for checking. Germline V lookup: CDR1 DFQATT, CDR2 SNEGSKA (reference sequence). There are 14 residues in the CDR3. The CDR3: CSAPDREGTGELFF.

J is TRBJ2-2 and V is TRBV24-1. This CDR3 is 13 amino acids long. The V gene's germline CDR1 is KGHDR and CDR2 SFDVKD. The CDR3 reads CATSASILGELFF.

The rearrangement joins TRBV27 to TRBJ2-1; lacking DNA, the TRBD1 call made by TCRdb goes unchecked. CDR3 size: 15 residues. The germline CDR1 and CDR2 sequences are MNHEY and SMNVEV (reference sequence). CDR3 amino acids: CASSLLGGRYNEQFF.

The chain uses TRBV24-1 and TRBJ1-5; the D call of TRBD1 rests on TCRdb alone, since no DNA is present to check it. Germline V CDR1 and CDR2: KGHDR, SFDVKD. The CDR3 is made up of 17 amino acids. CDR3 protein: CATSDPRLDRGDQPQHF.

The rearrangement uses TRBV5-1 and TRBJ2-1; the D gene TCRdb calls, TRBD2, cannot be checked with no DNA. The germline gives CDR1 SGHRS, CDR2 YFSETQ. CDR3 length equals 17 residues. CDR3 sequence reads: CASSLFVGTSTYNEQFF.

The CDR3 here is CASSQGVGGGDEQYF. This chain links TRBV4-1 with TRBJ2-7; TCRdb proposes TRBD1, but this gene call is untestable without DNA. Germline V gene lookup returns CDR1 MGHRA and CDR2 YSYEKL. This CDR3 has 15 amino acids.

The chain links TRBV4-1 to TRBJ2-2. This CDR3 comprises 12 residues. Looked up from germline, CDR1 is MGHRA and CDR2 is YSYEKL. The CDR3 sequence is CASSRPTGELFF.

This chain joins TRBV11-2 and TRBJ2-2. Looked up from germline, CDR1 is SGHAT and CDR2 is FQNNGV. The CDR3 runs to 12 residues. CDR3 sequence reads: CASSLVWGELFF.

The chain carries TRBV24-1 and TRBJ2-3; checking the TCRdb D call of TRBD2 is not possible without DNA. Germline V gene sequence: CDR1 KGHDR, CDR2 SFDVKD. The CDR3 consists of 16 residues. The CDR3 sequence: CATSEVAGTSTDTQYF.

The CDR3 region is CASYGTGPTGELFF. V is TRBV2 and J is TRBJ2-2; checking the TCRdb D call of TRBD1 is not possible without DNA. The CDR3 is 14 residues long. Germline V lookup: CDR1 SNHLY, CDR2 FYNNEI. Full variable domain (remainder filled in from reference TRBV2 and TRBJ2-2): EPEVTQTPSHQVTQMGQEVILRCVPISNHLYFYWYRQILGQKVEFLVSFYNNEISEKSEIFDDQFSVERPDGSNFTLKIRSTKLEDSAMYFCASYGTGPTGELFFGEGSRLTVL.

The chain couples TRBV28 to TRBJ2-1; TCRdb returns TRBD2, unconfirmable since there is no DNA. From germline, CDR1 is MDHEN and CDR2 SYDVKM. The CDR3 length is 18 residues. CDR3 in amino acids: CASSFPRTSGRAYNEQFF. Looking up the rest from reference TRBV28 and TRBJ2-1 gives the full variable domain: DVKVTQSSRYLVKRTGEKVFLECVQDMDHENMFWYRQDPGLGLRLIYFSYDVKMKEKGDIPEGYSVSREKKERFSLILESASTNQTSMYLCASSFPRTSGRAYNEQFFGPGTRLTVL.

The rearrangement joins TRBV28 to TRBJ2-1; TCRdb proposes TRBD2, but this gene call is untestable without DNA. Germline CDR1 is MDHEN and CDR2 is SYDVKM. This CDR3 has 20 residues. This CDR3 reads CASSLGWGLAGGSSYNEQFF.

This CDR3 reads CASSDLGGITEAFF. The chain carries TRBV10-1 and TRBJ1-1. This CDR3 contains 14 residues. Germline V CDR1 and CDR2: WNHNN, SYGVQD (reference sequence).

The chain has TRBV6-5 and TRBJ2-7. The CDR3 length is 12 residues. In germline, CDR1 is MNHEY, CDR2 SVGAGI. The CDR3 spells CASRGGPYEQYF.